This T cell receptor beta chain was obtained from a study of blood T cells in healthy people across ages. Study-wide results and limits: Diversity was estimated from one million T cells, and these estimates were considered underestimates.

With 6 bases removed from V and 7 bases from J, the gap between germline ends came to 16 bases. This CDR3 is built from 13 residues. With a J-beta primer mix and a sample-barcoded 5' primer, a second PCR ran 7 to 11 cycles. TCRdb redid the calling of the 5' RACE reads with MiXCR, one entry per CDR3 protein. The profile covers about 630,000 distinct CDR3 sequences, with over 20% appearing a single time and 3.5% to 4% taken by the ten largest. Comments on this clonotype: Antigen unknown.

The chain uses TRBV12-3 or TRBV12-4 and TRBJ2-7; D might be TRBD2 (6 bases). The sample consisted of blood. The clonotype comes from a man aged 65 to 85 in good health. CDR3 loop: CASSRDNRGEQYF. The CDR3 DNA is TGTGCCAGCAGCCGTGACAACCGGGGGGAGCAGTACTTC.